A single sample gave rise to the 6 T cell receptor beta chains below, sequenced in a study of T cell repertoires in cytomegalovirus infection (dated by TCRdb to about 2019). What these receptors recognize is not known. This sample was sequenced with an Illumina HiSeq 1500. The raw public reads went through TCRdb reprocessing: fastp at Q25, MiXCR clone calling, in-frame beta chains kept. Each CDR3 protein appears once, grouped with its most common genes and DNA. The sample data list fewer than 950,000 distinct CDR3 sequences, and 32% of these were observed just once. Of the sample, approximately 13% falls within the top ten clones. Taken with the paper, the label for treatment or condition translates to: in vitro stimulation with specific CMV peptide epitopes to enrich CMV-specific T cells. The specimen was cultured CD8+ T cells from PBMCs, collected from culture after CMV antigen stimulation. Receptors were obtained from a human donor in good health (CMV status not recorded). Some clones in this sample may be carry-over from other donors' samples.

The genes are TRBV5-1 and TRBJ2-7; TRBD2 is a possible D gene (5 bases). CDR3 length: 15 amino acids. CDR1 and CDR2 (germline): SGHRS, YFSETQ. V was trimmed by 5 bases and J by 0 bases, leaving 15 bases between them. The CDR3 nucleotides read TGCGCCAGCAGTTATTTTCCGGGGATCTCCTACGAGCAGTACTTC. This encodes CASSYFPGISYEQYF. Together with reference TRBV5-1 and TRBJ2-7, the CDR3 gives the full variable domain: KAGVTQTPRYLIKTRGQQVTLSCSPISGHRSVSWYQQTPGQGLQFLFEYFSETQRNKGNFPGRFSGRQFSNSRSEMNVSTLELGDSALYLCASSYFPGISYEQYFGPGTRLTVT.

The V and J genes are TRBV27 and TRBJ2-7, with TRBD1 identical over 7 bases. V shed 4 bases, J shed 3 bases, and the junction held 6 bases outside the gene matches. The CDR3 extends over 14 amino acids. CDR1 and CDR2 (germline): MNHEY, SMNVEV (reference sequence). The CDR3 DNA reads TGTGCCAGCAGTTCCTCGGGACAGCTCTACGAGCAGTACTTC. Translated, it gives CASSSSGQLYEQYF.

The chain couples TRBV5-4 to TRBJ2-1; TRBD2 might be the D (6 bases). CDR3 length: 11 amino acids. CDR1 SGHNT and CDR2 YYREEE come from the germline V gene (reference sequence). The germline V and J ends were trimmed by 6 bases and 9 bases, with 10 bases remaining between them. CDR3 loop: CASTYGGEQFF. CDR3 in DNA: TGTGCCAGCACTTACGGGGGTGAGCAGTTCTTC.

Concerning this clonotype itself: At one of its ends the junction is not consistent with the germline gene, which may arise from a read error. V gene TRBV5-4 combines with J gene TRBJ2-1, with D possibly matching TRBD1 (6 bases). Germline V gene lookup returns CDR1 SGHNT and CDR2 YYREEE (reference sequence). The CDR3 is 18 residues long. CDR3 in amino acids: CASSFLQGKLSSYNDQFF. CDR3 nucleotide sequence: TGTGCCAGCAGCTTTTTACAGGGAAAACTGAGCTCCTACAATGATCAGTTCTTC.

This clonotype was detected only a few times. The J gene is TRBJ2-5, the V gene TRBV11-2; 8 bases match TRBD1. The V segment lost 2 bases and the J segment 5 bases; nucleotides outside the gene matches: 19. The CDR3 runs 19 residues. Per the germline V gene, CDR1 is SGHAT and CDR2 is FQNNGV. CDR3 sequence (DNA): TGTGCCAGCAGCTTATGGGCAGGGGGCGCGACTATCGAATCGGAGACCCAGTACTTC. Its translation: CASSLWAGGATIESETQYF.

The rearrangement links TRBV7-9 to TRBJ2-3; possibly TRBD1 or TRBD2 for D (5 bases each). The V end was cut by 4 bases, the J end by 4 bases, with 21 bases between. This CDR3 is 17 amino acids long. Germline assignment: CDR1 SEHNR and CDR2 FQNEAQ (reference sequence). The CDR3 protein is CASSSPGTSILPDTQYF. The CDR3 bases are TGTGCCAGCAGCTCACCCGGGACCTCAATTCTCCCAGATACGCAGTATTTT.